This T cell receptor (beta chain) was retrieved from a study of blood T cell repertoires in COVID-19. In the study overall: Some COVID-19 samples were acute and others convalescent; all came from the United States, Italy and Spain.

This clone was recorded only once. Per germline, CDR1 SNHLY and CDR2 FYNNEI. Trimming stripped 6 bases from V and 6 bases from J, with 11 bases between. There are 13 residues in the CDR3. The assay was immunoSEQ multiplex PCR, and TCRdb's table has in-frame clones only and misses some. The table shows some 86,000 clones, with roughly 83% occurring only once. This chain connects TRBV2 to TRBJ1-4; maybe TRBD1 (6 bases). The sample was peripheral blood. The origin of this receptor is an elderly woman with active or convalescent COVID-19. CDR3 amino acids: CASRRGIYEKLFF. In DNA form, the CDR3 reads TGTGCCAGCAGAAGGGGGATTTATGAAAAACTGTTTTTT.